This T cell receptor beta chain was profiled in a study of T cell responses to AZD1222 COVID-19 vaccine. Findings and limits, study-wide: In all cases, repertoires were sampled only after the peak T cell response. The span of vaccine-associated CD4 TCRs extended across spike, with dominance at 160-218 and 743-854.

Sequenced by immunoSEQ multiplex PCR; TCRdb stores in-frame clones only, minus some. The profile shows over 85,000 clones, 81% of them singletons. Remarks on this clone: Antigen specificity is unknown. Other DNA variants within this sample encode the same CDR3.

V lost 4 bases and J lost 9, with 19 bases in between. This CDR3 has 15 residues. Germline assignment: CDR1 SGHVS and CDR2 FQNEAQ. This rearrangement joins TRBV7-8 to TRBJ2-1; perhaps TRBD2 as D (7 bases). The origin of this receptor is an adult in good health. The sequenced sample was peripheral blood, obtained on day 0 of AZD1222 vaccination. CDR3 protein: CASSSYRAGRGEQFF. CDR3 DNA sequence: TGTGCCAGCAGCTCTTACAGGGCGGGGAGGGGTGAGCAGTTCTTC.